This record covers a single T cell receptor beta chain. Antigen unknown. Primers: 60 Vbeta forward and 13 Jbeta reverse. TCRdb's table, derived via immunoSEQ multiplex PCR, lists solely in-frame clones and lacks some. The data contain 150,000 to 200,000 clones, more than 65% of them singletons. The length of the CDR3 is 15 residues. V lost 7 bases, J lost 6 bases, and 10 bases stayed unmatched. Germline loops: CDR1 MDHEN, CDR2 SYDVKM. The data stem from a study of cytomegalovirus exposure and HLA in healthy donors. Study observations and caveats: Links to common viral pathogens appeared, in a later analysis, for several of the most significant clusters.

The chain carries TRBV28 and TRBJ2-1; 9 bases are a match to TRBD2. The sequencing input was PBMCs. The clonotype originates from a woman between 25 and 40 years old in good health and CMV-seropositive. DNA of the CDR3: TGTGCCAGCAATTTTCCCGCGGGAGGGCTCAATGAGCAGTTCTTC. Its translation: CASNFPAGGLNEQFF.